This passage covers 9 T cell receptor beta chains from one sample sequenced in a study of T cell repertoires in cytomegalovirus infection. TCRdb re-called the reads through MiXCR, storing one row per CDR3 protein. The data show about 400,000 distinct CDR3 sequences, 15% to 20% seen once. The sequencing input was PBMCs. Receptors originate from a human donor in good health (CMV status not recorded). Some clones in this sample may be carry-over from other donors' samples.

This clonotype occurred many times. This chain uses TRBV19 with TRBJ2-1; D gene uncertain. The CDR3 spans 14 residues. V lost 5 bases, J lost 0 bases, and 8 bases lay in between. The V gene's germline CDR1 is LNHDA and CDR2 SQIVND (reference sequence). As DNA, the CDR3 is TGTGCCAGTAGTTCGGCGAGCTCCTACAATGAGCAGTTCTTC. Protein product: CASSSASSYNEQFF.

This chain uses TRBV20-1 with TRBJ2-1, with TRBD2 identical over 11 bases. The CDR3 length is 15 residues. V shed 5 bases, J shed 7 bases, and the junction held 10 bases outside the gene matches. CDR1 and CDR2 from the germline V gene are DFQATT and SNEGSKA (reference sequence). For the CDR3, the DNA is TGCAGTGCTGCAAAACCGGGACTAGCGGATAATGAGCAGTTCTTC. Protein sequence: CSAAKPGLADNEQFF.

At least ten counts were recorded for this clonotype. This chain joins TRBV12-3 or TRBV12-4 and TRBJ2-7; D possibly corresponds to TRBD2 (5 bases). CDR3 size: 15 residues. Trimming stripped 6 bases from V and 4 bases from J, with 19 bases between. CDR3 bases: TGTGCCAGCAGGCCAGGCGCGGGTTCTTTTTACGAGCAGTACTTC. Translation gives CASRPGAGSFYEQYF.

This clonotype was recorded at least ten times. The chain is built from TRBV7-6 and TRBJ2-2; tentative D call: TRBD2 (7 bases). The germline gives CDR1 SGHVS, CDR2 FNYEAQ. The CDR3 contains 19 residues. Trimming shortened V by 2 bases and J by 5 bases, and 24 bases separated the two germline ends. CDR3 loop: CASSLKLANTLRGTGELFF. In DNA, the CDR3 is TGTGCCAGCAGCTTAAAACTAGCGAACACCTTGAGGGGGACCGGGGAGCTGTTTTTT. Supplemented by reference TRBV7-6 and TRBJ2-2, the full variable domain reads GAGVSQSPRYKVTKRGQDVALRCDPISGHVSLYWYRQALGQGPEFLTYFNYEAQQDKSGLPNDRFSAERPEGSISTLTIQRTEQRDSAMYRCASSLKLANTLRGTGELFFGEGSRLTVL.

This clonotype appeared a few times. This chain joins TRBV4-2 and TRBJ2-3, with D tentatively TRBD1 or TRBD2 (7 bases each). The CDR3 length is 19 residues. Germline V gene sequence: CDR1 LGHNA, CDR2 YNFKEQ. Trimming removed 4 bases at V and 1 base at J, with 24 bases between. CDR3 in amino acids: CASSPFGGRGGRGTDTQYF. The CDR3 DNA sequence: TGTGCCAGCAGCCCCTTCGGCGGCAGGGGGGGCCGGGGCACAGATACGCAGTATTTT.

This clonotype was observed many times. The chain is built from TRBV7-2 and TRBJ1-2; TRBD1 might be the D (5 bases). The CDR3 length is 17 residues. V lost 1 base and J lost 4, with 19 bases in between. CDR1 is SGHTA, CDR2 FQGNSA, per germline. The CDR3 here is CASSLVATGLLPYGYTF. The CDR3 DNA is TGTGCCAGCAGCTTAGTTGCCACGGGGCTCTTACCCTATGGCTACACCTTC.

The CDR3: CASTRHPPLGEQYF. CDR3 sequence (DNA): TGTGCCAGTACACGTCATCCCCCACTAGGCGAGCAGTACTTC. This chain joins TRBV19 and TRBJ2-7, with a possible D match to TRBD2 (5 bases). V dropped 7 bases and J dropped 6 bases, with 19 bases sitting between them. Germline values: CDR1 LNHDA, CDR2 SQIVND (reference sequence). The CDR3 totals 14 residues.

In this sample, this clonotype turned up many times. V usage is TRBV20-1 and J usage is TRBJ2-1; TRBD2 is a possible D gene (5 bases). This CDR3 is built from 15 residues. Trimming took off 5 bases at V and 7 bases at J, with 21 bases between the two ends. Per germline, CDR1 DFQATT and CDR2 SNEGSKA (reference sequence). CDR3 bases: TGCAGTGCTCGCTACGCGGGTCGGAGATGGAATGAGCAGTTCTTC. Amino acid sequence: CSARYAGRRWNEQFF.

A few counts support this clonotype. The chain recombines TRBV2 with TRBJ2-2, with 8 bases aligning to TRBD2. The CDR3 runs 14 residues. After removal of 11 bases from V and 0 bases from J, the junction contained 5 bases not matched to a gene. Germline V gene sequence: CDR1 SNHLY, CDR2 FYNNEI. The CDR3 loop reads CAAAGGPNTGELFF. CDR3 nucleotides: TGTGCCGCGGCGGGGGGCCCGAACACCGGGGAGCTGTTTTTT.